Below, one T cell receptor beta chain is given with its context. The source of the sample is a study of cytomegalovirus exposure and HLA in healthy donors. Generated by immunoSEQ multiplex PCR, the TCRdb table keeps only in-frame clones and is missing some. The sample lists roughly 310,000 clones, 88% seen once, with approximately 0.96% in the top ten. The donors were members of the validation cohort comprising over a hundred subjects, separate from the approximately 630-subject first cohort. This CDR3 contains 15 residues. Germline loops: CDR1 LGHNA, CDR2 YNFKEQ. Losses at the gene ends were 4 bases for V and 3 bases for J; bases not matched to a gene: 6.

The chain joins TRBV4-2 to TRBJ2-7; 10 bases map to TRBD2. Sequenced input: PBMCs. This sequence originates from a man aged 25-45 years in good health and CMV-seronegative. The CDR3 nucleotides are TGTGCCAGCAGCCCTCAAGCGGGGGGGCACTACGAGCAGTACTTC. Translated, it gives CASSPQAGGHYEQYF.